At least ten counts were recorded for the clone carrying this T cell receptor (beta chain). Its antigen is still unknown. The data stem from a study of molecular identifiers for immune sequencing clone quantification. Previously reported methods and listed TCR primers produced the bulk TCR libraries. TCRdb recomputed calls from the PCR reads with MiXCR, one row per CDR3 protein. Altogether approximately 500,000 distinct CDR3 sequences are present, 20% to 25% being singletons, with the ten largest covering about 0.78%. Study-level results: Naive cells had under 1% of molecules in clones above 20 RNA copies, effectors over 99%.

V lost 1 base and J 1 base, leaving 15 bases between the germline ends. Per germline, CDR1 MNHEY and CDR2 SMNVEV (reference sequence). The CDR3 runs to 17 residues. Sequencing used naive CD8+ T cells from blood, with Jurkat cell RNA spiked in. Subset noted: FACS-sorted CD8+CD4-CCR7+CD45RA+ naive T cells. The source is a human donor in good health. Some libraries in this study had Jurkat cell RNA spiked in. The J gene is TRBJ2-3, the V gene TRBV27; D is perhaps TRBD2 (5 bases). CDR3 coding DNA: TGTGCCAGCAGTTTATTAAACCCGGCGGGTGGCACAGATACGCAGTATTTT. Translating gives CASSLLNPAGGTDTQYF.